Listed here are 30 T cell receptor beta chains from one sample, sequenced in a study of blood T cell repertoires in COVID-19. Only in-frame clones appear in the TCRdb table, and some are missing; sequencing was by immunoSEQ multiplex PCR. The table shows 150,000 to 200,000 clones, with 85% to 95% occurring only once. Sequenced sample: peripheral blood. These receptors were taken from a woman in her 50s with acute or convalescent COVID-19.

As regards this clone: The sample has other DNA sequences that encode this CDR3 too. The gene calls are TRBV18 and TRBJ2-3, with unresolved D. Germline V gives CDR1 KGHSH, CDR2 LQKENI. The CDR3 spans 12 residues. The ends were cut back, 1 base at V and 5 bases at J, with 4 bases in the middle. CDR3 sequence reads: CASSPRKDTQYF. The CDR3 bases are TGTGCCAGCTCACCACGTAAAGATACGCAGTATTTT.

The V and J genes are TRBV28 and TRBJ1-4, with 8 bases matching TRBD1. In germline, CDR1 is MDHEN, CDR2 SYDVKM. The CDR3 has 15 residues. V trimming: 6 bases; J trimming: 4 bases; junction bases outside the gene matches: 7. In DNA, the CDR3 is TGTGCCAGCAGCGACGGACAGGGTAATAATGAAAAACTGTTTTTT. This gives the protein CASSDGQGNNEKLFF.

The chain links TRBV7-6 to TRBJ2-2; 12 positions agree with TRBD2. Germline CDR1 and CDR2: SGHVS and FNYEAQ. CDR3 length: 16 residues. Germline trimming cut 3 bases from V and 4 bases from J; bases unmatched to any gene: 3. Here the CDR3 DNA reads TGTGCCAGCAGCTTGGCTAGCGGGAGGGGCACCGGGGAGCTGTTTTTT. The encoded protein is CASSLASGRGTGELFF.

The CDR3 coding sequence is TGTGCCAGCAGCCAATTACGCGGGAGGGCCCTGAGGAACACCGGGGAGCTGTTTTTT. Amino acids: CASSQLRGRALRNTGELFF. This chain uses TRBV3-1 (or the pseudogene TRBV3-2) with TRBJ2-2, with TRBD2 matching 9 bases. The CDR3 consists of 19 residues. The germline CDR1 and CDR2 sequences are LGHDT and YNNKEL (reference sequence). V was clipped by 2 bases and J by 1 base; unmatched bases: 11.

V gene TRBV7-2 combines with J gene TRBJ1-3, with D possibly matching TRBD1 (5 bases). V was cut by 3 bases and J by 0 bases, with 9 bases left in between. Germline V gene sequence: CDR1 SGHTA, CDR2 FQGNSA. The CDR3 contains 15 residues. The chain's CDR3 is CASSFGTYSGNTIYF. In nucleotides, the CDR3 is TGTGCCAGCAGCTTTGGGACTTACTCTGGAAACACCATATATTTT.

The V call is TRBV28, the J call TRBJ1-5; D not resolved. This CDR3 comprises 13 residues. Germline loops: CDR1 MDHEN, CDR2 SYDVKM. The ends were cut back, 6 bases at V and 2 bases at J, with 8 bases in the middle. CDR3 protein: CASSPLGNQPQHF. In DNA, the CDR3 is TGTGCCAGCAGCCCCCTTGGCAATCAGCCCCAGCATTTT.

J is TRBJ1-5 and V is TRBV6-5, with D possibly being TRBD1 (5 bases). There are 13 residues in the CDR3. The V end was cut by 8 bases, the J end by 0 bases, with 8 bases between. Germline V gene data show CDR1 as MNHEY and CDR2 as SVGAGI. CDR3 sequence (DNA): TGTGCCAGCTCTAGGGGTAGCAATCAGCCCCAGCATTTT. Translation gives CASSRGSNQPQHF.

V usage is TRBV30 and J usage is TRBJ1-1; weak D call: TRBD1 (5 bases). The CDR3 covers 13 residues. Germline V gives CDR1 GTSNPN, CDR2 SVGIG (reference sequence). Trimming left V 5 bases short and J 5 bases short, with 15 bases between. This CDR3 is CAWGDFPRTEAFF. CDR3 bases: TGTGCCTGGGGGGACTTCCCGAGGACTGAAGCTTTCTTT. The full variable domain, in which reference TRBV30 and TRBJ1-1 provide the parts outside the CDR3, is SQTIHQWPATLVQPVGSPLSLECTVEGTSNPNLYWYRQAAGRGLQLLFYSVGIGQISSEVPQNLSASRPQDRQFILSSKKLLLSDSGFYLCAWGDFPRTEAFFGQGTRLTVV.

This chain connects TRBV10-3 to TRBJ1-3; 7 bases align to TRBD1. There are 15 residues in the CDR3. Germline loops: CDR1 ENHRY, CDR2 SYGVKD. The trim removed 7 bases at V and 2 bases at J, leaving 8 bases unmatched. The CDR3 bases are TGTGCCATCATTCCCGACAGGGCCCCTGGAAACACCATATATTTT. Its protein is CAIIPDRAPGNTIYF.

CDR3 loop: CASSEERGQYF. CDR3 in DNA: TGTGCCAGCAGTGAGGAAAGGGGACAGTACTTC. V and J are TRBV2 and TRBJ2-5, with a tentative D call TRBD1 (5 bases). The CDR3 totals 11 residues. Trimming stripped 3 bases from V and 11 bases from J, with 10 bases between. CDR1 SNHLY and CDR2 FYNNEI come from the germline V gene.

A single count supports this clone. The chain has TRBV18 and TRBJ2-6; no clear D gene. Between the trimmed V and J ends, which lost 3 bases and 4 bases, there was a span of 10 bases. Germline-derived CDR1 and CDR2 are KGHSH and LQKENI. The CDR3 spans 15 residues. The CDR3 DNA reads as TGTGCCAGCTCACCTGACTTTGGAGGGGCCAACGTCCTGACTTTC. Protein sequence: CASSPDFGGANVLTF.

The chain uses TRBV13 and TRBJ2-1, with TRBD2 as a possible D gene (5 bases). Trimming took off 2 bases at V and 5 bases at J, with 10 bases between the two ends. Germline V CDR1 and CDR2: PRHDT, FYEKMQ (reference sequence). The CDR3 extends over 14 amino acids. The CDR3: CASSLIGVHNEQFF. The CDR3 nucleotides read TGTGCCAGCAGCTTAATCGGGGTCCACAATGAGCAGTTCTTC.

The rearrangement joins TRBV12-1 to TRBJ2-4; the table calls TRBD2, which could not be checked here. TRBV12-1 is a pseudogene locus. CDR3 length: 16 residues. The CDR3 spells CASSLCSGGAKNIQYF. CDR3 nucleotide sequence: TGTGCCAGCAGCCTATGCTCAGGAGGAGCCAAAAACATTCAGTACTTC.

The chain recombines TRBV27 with TRBJ2-3, with D tentatively TRBD2 (6 bases). Germline assignment: CDR1 MNHEY and CDR2 SMNVEV (reference sequence). This CDR3 is 14 amino acids long. Trimming removed 5 bases from V and 1 base from J, with 10 bases in between. This CDR3 reads CASSPWGGTDTQYF. The CDR3 coding sequence is TGTGCCAGCAGTCCTTGGGGGGGCACAGATACGCAGTATTTT.

The chain carries TRBV7-9 and TRBJ2-6, with D possibly being TRBD2 (5 bases). From germline, CDR1 is SEHNR and CDR2 FQNEAQ (reference sequence). Trimming cost V 7 bases and J 0 bases, with 19 bases left between them. The CDR3 contains 18 residues. The CDR3 loop reads CASTPPGEKYSGANVLTF. The DNA for the CDR3 is TGTGCCAGCACCCCCCCCGGGGAGAAATACTCTGGGGCCAACGTCCTGACTTTC.

The CDR3, as DNA: TGCAGTGCTAGATTCGGTTGGGAGCAGTACTTC. Protein: CSARFGWEQYF. The chain combines TRBV20-1 with TRBJ2-7; D is uncertain. Trimming pared 2 bases from V and 7 bases from J, leaving 9 bases between. The CDR3 is made up of 11 amino acids. Germline loops: CDR1 DFQATT, CDR2 SNEGSKA (reference sequence).

This chain links TRBV7-2 with TRBJ1-3; possibly TRBD1 for D (5 bases). Germline CDR1 SGHTA, CDR2 FQGNSA. Between the trimmed V and J ends, which lost 0 bases and 2 bases, there was a span of 8 bases. The CDR3 is 15 amino acids. CDR3: CASSLAPGTGNTIYF. CDR3 in DNA: TGTGCCAGCAGCTTAGCCCCAGGGACTGGAAACACCATATATTTT.

This sequence joins TRBV19 and TRBJ2-7; weak D call: TRBD2 (5 bases). Per the germline V gene, CDR1 is LNHDA and CDR2 is SQIVND (reference sequence). The CDR3 has 15 amino acids. Trimming left V 4 bases short and J 7 bases short, with 20 bases between. The CDR3: CASSTPPGGSGEQYF. In nucleotides, the CDR3 is TGTGCCAGTAGTACTCCCCCGGGCGGCTCGGGAGAGCAGTACTTC.

This chain joins TRBV18 and TRBJ2-3; 13 nucleotides line up with TRBD2. V shed 3 bases and J 1 base; nucleotides not matched to a gene: 4. This CDR3 spans 17 amino acids. From germline, CDR1 is KGHSH and CDR2 LQKENI. The CDR3 protein is CASSPRTSGGRTDTQYF. Here the CDR3 DNA reads TGTGCCAGCTCACCTCGGACTAGCGGGGGACGCACAGATACGCAGTATTTT.

V usage is TRBV10-3 and J usage is TRBJ2-3; TRBD1 agrees at 7 bases. Trimming removed 5 bases from V and 2 bases from J; junction bases left unmatched: 10. CDR1 and CDR2 (germline): ENHRY, SYGVKD. This CDR3 has 16 residues. The CDR3 region is CAISLLGTVDTDTQYF. The DNA of the CDR3 is TGTGCCATCAGTTTACTCGGGACAGTCGACACAGATACGCAGTATTTT.

The V and J genes are TRBV29-1 and TRBJ1-1; D may be TRBD1 (5 bases). With 0 bases removed from V and 6 bases from J, the gap between germline ends came to 11 bases. The CDR3 runs 13 residues. The germline V gene encodes CDR1 SQVTM and CDR2 ANQGSEA. The CDR3 bases are TGCAGCGTTGAAGAAGGGGTTTACGCTGAAGCTTTCTTT. Translated, it gives CSVEEGVYAEAFF.

The J gene is TRBJ1-5, the V gene TRBV19; TRBD1 aligns across 8 bases. The length of the CDR3 is 17 residues. The V segment lost 5 bases and the J segment 6 bases; nucleotides outside the gene matches: 15. Germline assignment: CDR1 LNHDA and CDR2 SQIVND (reference sequence). The CDR3 reads CASSVGGTGNVGQPQHF. Written as DNA, the CDR3 is TGTGCCAGTAGTGTTGGGGGGACAGGTAATGTAGGTCAGCCCCAGCATTTT.

The chain uses TRBV24-1 and TRBJ1-4, with D unresolved. The CDR3 length is 11 residues. V lost 7 bases and J lost 8, with 7 bases in between. The germline V gene has CDR1 KGHDR and CDR2 SFDVKD. This CDR3 reads CATSPGEKLFF. CDR3 DNA sequence: TGTGCCACCAGCCCGGGAGAAAAACTGTTTTTT.

The chain carries TRBV7-9 and TRBJ1-1; 7 nucleotides agree with TRBD1. In germline, CDR1 is SEHNR, CDR2 FQNEAQ (reference sequence). CDR3 size: 12 residues. V dropped 5 bases and J dropped 10; count of bases not matched to a gene: 7. DNA of the CDR3: TGTGCCAGCAGCCGAAGACAGGGAGTAGCTTTCTTT. As protein: CASSRRQGVAFF. The full variable domain, rest sourced from reference TRBV7-9 and TRBJ1-1, is DTGVSQNPRHKITKRGQNVTFRCDPISEHNRLYWYRQTLGQGPEFLTYFQNEAQLEKSRLLSDRFSAERPKGSFSTLEIQRTEQGDSAMYLCASSRRQGVAFFGQGTRLTVV.

This chain uses TRBV7-6 with TRBJ2-7, with a weak D call TRBD2 (6 bases). Germline CDR1 SGHVS, CDR2 FNYEAQ. The CDR3 sequence is 15 residues long. V was shortened by 5 bases and J by 3 bases, with 17 bases between the two germline ends. The CDR3 DNA sequence: TGTGCCAGCAGCCCTGGGGGAGCGGGTCTCTACGAGCAGTACTTC. This encodes CASSPGGAGLYEQYF.

The chain is built from TRBV4-1 and TRBJ2-7, with D hard to call. V was shortened by 3 bases and J by 0 bases, with 15 bases between the two germline ends. Germline CDR1 MGHRA, CDR2 YSYEKL. CDR3 size: 16 residues. CDR3 DNA sequence: TGCGCCAGCAGCCACCAGTTACAGCTCAGCTCCTACGAGCAGTACTTC. This codes for CASSHQLQLSSYEQYF.

The table lists this clone with a count of one. The CDR3 here is CASSSLTGERTDTQYF. CDR3 bases: TGTGCCAGCAGTTCCTTGACTGGGGAGCGCACAGATACGCAGTATTTT. V is TRBV6-5 and J is TRBJ2-3; D possibly corresponds to TRBD2 (5 bases). V lost 4 bases to trimming and J lost 1 base, with 15 bases between them. CDR1 and CDR2 from the germline V gene are MNHEY and SVGAGI. The CDR3 length is 16 residues.

V and J are TRBV11-2 and TRBJ2-5; 8 nucleotides match TRBD2. After removal of 8 bases from V and 1 base from J, the junction contained 6 bases not matched to a gene. The CDR3 has 14 residues. The germline gives CDR1 SGHAT, CDR2 FQNNGV. Here the CDR3 reads CASSAGGAQETQYF. In DNA, the CDR3 is TGTGCCAGCTCAGCCGGGGGGGCCCAAGAGACCCAGTACTTC.

The chain couples TRBV5-1 to TRBJ1-4; D remains ambiguous. Germline CDR1 reads SGHRS; CDR2 reads YFSETQ. The CDR3 is 13 residues long. Trimming removed 5 bases at V and 4 bases at J, with 9 bases between. The CDR3 reads CASRLISNEKLFF. CDR3 in DNA: TGCGCCAGCAGATTAATCAGTAATGAAAAACTGTTTTTT.

This clone was counted a single time. The junction and the germline gene differ at one end; a read error may be behind it. The chain recombines TRBV5-4 with TRBJ1-1; 8 nucleotides line up with TRBD1. CDR1 and CDR2 from the germline V gene are SGHNT and YYREEE (reference sequence). CDR3 size: 16 residues. CDR3 residues: CASSLDRERSNTEAFF. The CDR3 bases are TGTGCCAGCAGTTTGGACAGGGAAAGGAGTAACACTGAAGCTTTCTTT.